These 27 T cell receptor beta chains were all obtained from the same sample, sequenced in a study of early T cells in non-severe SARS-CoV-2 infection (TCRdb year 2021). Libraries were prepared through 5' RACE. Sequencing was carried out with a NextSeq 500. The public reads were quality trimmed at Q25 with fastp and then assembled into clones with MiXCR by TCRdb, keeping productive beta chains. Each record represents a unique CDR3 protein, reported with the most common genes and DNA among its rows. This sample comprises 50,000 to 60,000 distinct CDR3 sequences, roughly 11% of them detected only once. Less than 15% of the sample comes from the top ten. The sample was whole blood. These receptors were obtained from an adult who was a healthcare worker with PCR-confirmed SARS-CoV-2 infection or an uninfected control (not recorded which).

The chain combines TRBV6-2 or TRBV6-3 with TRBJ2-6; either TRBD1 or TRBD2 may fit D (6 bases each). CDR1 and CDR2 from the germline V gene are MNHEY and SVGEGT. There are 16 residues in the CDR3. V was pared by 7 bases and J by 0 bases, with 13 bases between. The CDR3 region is CASTGRGLSGANVLTF. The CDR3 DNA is TGTGCCAGCACTGGCAGGGGACTCTCTGGGGCCAACGTCCTGACTTTC.

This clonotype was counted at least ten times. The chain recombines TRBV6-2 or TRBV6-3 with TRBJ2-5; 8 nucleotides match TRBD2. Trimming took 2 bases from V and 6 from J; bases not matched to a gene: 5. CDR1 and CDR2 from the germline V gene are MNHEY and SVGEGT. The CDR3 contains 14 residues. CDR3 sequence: CASSYERELKTQYF. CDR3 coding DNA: TGTGCCAGCAGTTACGAGCGGGAGTTGAAGACCCAGTACTTC.

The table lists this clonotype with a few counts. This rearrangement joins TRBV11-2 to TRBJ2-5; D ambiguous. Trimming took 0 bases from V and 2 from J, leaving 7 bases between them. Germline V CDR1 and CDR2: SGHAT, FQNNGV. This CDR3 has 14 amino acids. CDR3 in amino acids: CASSLEIGQETQYF. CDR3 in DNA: TGTGCCAGCAGCTTAGAGATCGGACAAGAGACCCAGTACTTC.

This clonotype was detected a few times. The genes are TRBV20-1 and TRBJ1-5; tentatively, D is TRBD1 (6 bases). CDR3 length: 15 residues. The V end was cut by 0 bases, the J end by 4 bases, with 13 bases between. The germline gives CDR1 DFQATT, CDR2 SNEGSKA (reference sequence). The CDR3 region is CSARDYLDRNQPQHF. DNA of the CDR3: TGCAGTGCTAGAGATTATCTGGACAGAAATCAGCCCCAGCATTTT.

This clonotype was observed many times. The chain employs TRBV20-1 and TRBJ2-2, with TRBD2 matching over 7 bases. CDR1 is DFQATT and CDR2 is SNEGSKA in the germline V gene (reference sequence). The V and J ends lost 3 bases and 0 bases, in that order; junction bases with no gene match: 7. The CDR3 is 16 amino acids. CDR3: CSARPAGVANTGELFF. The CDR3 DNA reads TGCAGTGCTAGGCCCGCGGGGGTGGCGAACACCGGGGAGCTGTTTTTT.

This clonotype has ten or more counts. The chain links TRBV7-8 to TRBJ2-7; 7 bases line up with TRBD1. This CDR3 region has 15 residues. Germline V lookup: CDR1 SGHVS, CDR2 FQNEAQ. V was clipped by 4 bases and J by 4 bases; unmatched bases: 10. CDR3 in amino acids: CASSSRQGPPYEQYF. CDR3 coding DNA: TGTGCCAGCAGCTCCAGACAGGGACCCCCTTACGAGCAGTACTTC.

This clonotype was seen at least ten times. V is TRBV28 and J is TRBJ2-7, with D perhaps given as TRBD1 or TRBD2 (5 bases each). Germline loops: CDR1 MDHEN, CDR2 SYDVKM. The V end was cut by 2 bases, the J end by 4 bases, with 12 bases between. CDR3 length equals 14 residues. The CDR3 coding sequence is TGTGCCAGCAGTTTAACCGGGGCTGGGTACGAGCAGTACTTC. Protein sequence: CASSLTGAGYEQYF.

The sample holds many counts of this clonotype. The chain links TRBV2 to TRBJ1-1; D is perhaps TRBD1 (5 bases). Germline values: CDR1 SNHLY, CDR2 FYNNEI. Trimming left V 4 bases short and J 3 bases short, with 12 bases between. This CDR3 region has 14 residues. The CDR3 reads CASSVSGLDTEAFF. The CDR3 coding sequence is TGTGCCAGCAGTGTTTCAGGGTTGGACACTGAAGCTTTCTTT.

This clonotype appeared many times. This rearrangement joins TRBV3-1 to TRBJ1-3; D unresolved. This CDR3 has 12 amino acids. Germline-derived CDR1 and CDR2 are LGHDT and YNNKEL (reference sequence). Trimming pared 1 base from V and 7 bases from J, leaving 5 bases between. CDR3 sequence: CASSQVENTIYF. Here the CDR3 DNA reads TGTGCCAGCAGCCAAGTTGAGAACACCATATATTTT.

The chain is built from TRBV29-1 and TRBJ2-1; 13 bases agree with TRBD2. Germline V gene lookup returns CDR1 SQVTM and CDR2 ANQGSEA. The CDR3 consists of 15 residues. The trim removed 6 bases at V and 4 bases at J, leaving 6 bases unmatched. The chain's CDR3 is CSVKKTSGGYNEQFF. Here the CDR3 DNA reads TGCAGCGTCAAAAAGACTAGCGGGGGGTACAATGAGCAGTTCTTC.

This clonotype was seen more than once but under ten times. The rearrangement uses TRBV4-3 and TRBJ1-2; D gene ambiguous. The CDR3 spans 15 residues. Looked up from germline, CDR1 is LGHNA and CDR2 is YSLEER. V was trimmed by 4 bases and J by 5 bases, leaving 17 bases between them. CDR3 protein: CASSPAIGVGYGYTF. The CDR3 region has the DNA TGCGCCAGCAGCCCGGCGATCGGGGTAGGGTATGGCTACACCTTC.

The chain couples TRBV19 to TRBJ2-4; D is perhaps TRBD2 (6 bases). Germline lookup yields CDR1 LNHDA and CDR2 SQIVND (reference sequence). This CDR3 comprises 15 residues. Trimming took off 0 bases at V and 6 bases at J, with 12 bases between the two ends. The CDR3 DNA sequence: TGTGCCAGTAGTATAGATGGAGGGAAAGGAAACATTCAGTACTTC. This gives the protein CASSIDGGKGNIQYF.

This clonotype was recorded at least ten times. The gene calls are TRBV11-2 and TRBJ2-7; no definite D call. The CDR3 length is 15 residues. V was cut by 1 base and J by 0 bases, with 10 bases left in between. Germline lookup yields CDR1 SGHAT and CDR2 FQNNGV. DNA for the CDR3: TGTGCCAGCAGCTTAGGGCCCAGATACTCCTACGAGCAGTACTTC. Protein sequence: CASSLGPRYSYEQYF. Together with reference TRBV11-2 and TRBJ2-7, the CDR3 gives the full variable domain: EAGVAQSPRYKIIEKRQSVAFWCNPISGHATLYWYQQILGQGPKLLIQFQNNGVVDDSQLPKDRFSAERLKGVDSTLKIQPAKLEDSAVYLCASSLGPRYSYEQYFGPGTRLTVT.

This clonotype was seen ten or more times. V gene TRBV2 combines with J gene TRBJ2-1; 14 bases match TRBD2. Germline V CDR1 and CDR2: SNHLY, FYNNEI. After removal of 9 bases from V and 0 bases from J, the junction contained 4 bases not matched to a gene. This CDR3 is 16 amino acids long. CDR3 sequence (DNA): TGTGCCAGACCGGGACTAGCGGGGGTCTCCTACAATGAGCAGTTCTTC. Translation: CARPGLAGVSYNEQFF.

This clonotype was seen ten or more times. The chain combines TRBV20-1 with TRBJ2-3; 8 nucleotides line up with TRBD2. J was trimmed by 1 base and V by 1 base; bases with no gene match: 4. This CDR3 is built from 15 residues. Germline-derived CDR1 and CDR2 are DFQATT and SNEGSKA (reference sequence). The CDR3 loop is CSARGTSSGTDTQYF. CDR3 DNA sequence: TGCAGTGCTAGAGGGACTAGCAGCGGCACAGATACGCAGTATTTT.

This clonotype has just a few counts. The DNA of the CDR3 is TGTGCCAGCAGTTCCAGGGGCAACGGGAGGGCCGTGAATGAGCAGTTCTTC. It specifies CASSSRGNGRAVNEQFF. This chain uses TRBV12-3 or TRBV12-4 with TRBJ2-1; the match to TRBD2 covers 8 bases. Trimming at V came to 4 bases and at J to 7 bases, leaving 15 bases not matched to a gene. CDR3 size: 17 residues.

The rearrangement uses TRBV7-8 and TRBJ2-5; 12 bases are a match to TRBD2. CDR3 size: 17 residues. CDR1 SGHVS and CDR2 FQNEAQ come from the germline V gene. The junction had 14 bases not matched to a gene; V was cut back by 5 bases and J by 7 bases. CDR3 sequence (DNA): TGTGCCAGCAGCCTCCGGACTAGCGGGGTAATGATGGGGACCCAGTACTTC. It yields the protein CASSLRTSGVMMGTQYF.

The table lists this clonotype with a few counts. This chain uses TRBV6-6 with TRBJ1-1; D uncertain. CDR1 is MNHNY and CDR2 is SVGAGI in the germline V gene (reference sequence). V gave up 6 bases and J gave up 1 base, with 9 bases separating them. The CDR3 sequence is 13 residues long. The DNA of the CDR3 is TGTGCCAGCAGCCGAACAACGAACACTGAAGCTTTCTTT. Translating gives CASSRTTNTEAFF.

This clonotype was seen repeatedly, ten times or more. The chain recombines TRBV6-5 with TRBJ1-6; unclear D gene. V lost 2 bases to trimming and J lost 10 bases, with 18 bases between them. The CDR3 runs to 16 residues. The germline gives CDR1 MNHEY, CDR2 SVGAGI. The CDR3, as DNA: TGTGCCAGCAGTTACACCGGGCTGCGCCCTCAGTCACCCCTCCACTTT. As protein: CASSYTGLRPQSPLHF.

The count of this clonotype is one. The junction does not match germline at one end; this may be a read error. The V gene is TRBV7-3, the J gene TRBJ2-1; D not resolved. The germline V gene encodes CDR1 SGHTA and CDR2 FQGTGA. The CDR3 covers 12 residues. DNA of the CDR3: TGTGTCAGCAGCAACCCCAGCAATGAGCAGTTCTTC. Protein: CVSSNPSNEQFF.

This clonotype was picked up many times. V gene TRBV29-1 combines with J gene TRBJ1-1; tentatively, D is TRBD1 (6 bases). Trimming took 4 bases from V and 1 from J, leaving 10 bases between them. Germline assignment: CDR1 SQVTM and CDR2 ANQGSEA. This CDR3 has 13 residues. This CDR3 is CSVVKGGNTEAFF. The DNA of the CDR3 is TGCAGCGTTGTAAAGGGGGGGAACACTGAAGCTTTCTTT.

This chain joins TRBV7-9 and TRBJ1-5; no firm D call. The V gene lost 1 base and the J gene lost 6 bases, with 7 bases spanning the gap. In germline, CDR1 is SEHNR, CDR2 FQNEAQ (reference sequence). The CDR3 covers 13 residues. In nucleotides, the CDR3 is TGTGCCAGCAGCTTAGAATCCAGTCAGCCCCAGCATTTT. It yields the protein CASSLESSQPQHF.

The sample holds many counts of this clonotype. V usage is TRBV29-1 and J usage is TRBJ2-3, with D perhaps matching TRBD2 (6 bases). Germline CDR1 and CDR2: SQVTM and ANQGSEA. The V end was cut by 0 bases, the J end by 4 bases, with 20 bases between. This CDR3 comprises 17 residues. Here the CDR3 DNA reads TGCAGCGTTGAAGAGATGCGGGCGGGAAGGATTCCAGATACGCAGTATTTT. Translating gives CSVEEMRAGRIPDTQYF.

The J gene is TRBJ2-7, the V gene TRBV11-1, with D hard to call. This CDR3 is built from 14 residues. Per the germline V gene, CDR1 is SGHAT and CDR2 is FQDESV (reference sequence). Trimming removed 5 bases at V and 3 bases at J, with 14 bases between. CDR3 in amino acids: CASSRRGSHYEQYF. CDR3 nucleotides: TGTGCCAGCAGCCGCAGAGGATCCCACTACGAGCAGTACTTC.

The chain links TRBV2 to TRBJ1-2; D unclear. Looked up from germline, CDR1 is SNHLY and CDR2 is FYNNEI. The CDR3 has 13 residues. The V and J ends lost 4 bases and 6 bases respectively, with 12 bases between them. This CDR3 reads CASSAGRPDGYTF. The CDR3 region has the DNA TGTGCCAGCAGTGCGGGCAGGCCGGATGGCTACACCTTC.

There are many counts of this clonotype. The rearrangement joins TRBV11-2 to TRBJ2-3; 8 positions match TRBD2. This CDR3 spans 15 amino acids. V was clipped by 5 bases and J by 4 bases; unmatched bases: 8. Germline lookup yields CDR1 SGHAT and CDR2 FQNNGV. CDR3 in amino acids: CASSPGGAVADTQYF. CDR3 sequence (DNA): TGTGCCAGCAGCCCGGGGGGGGCGGTCGCAGATACGCAGTATTTT.

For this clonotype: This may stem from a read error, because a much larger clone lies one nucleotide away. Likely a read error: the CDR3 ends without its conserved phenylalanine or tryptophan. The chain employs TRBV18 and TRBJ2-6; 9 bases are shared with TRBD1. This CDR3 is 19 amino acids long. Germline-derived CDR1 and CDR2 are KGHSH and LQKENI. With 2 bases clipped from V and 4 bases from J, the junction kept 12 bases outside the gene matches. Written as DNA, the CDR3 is TGTGCCAGCTCACCAACGCCCCCACAGGGGGCGATCGGGGCCAACGTCCTGACTTCC. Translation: CASSPTPPQGAIGANVLTS.